This is a list of T cell receptor beta chains from one sample in a study of blood T cell repertoires in COVID-19. The data were produced by immunoSEQ multiplex PCR, yet TCRdb's version contains in-frame clones alone and is incomplete. The sample lists 350,000 to 550,000 clones; 70% to 90% were seen once. The sequenced material came from PBMCs or T cells enriched from blood (not recorded which). The receptor source for this set is a young woman with acute COVID-19. CDR3s include the opening cysteine and the closing phenylalanine or tryptophan. Each record gives: J gene, D gene, V gene, clone size, CDR3 protein, CDR3 DNA. A D gene is named only where the DNA matches it firmly. Some rows mark clone size as missing; the rest say once, few, many or name a class of expanded clone.

>TRBJ2-1|TRBD2|TRBV7-2|-
CASSKREALTVNEQFF
TGTGCCAGCTCAAAGCGGGAGGCTCTCACGGTAAATGAGCAGTTCTTC
>TRBJ1-4|-|TRBV4-3|-
CASSQDWTRGTNEKLFF
TGCGCCAGCAGCCAAGATTGGACCAGGGGAACTAATGAAAAACTGTTTTTT
>TRBJ2-1|-|TRBV2|-
CASSEEGLDLHGQFF
TGTGCCAGCAGTGAAGAGGGGCTAGACCTACACGGGCAGTTCTTC
>TRBJ1-5|-|TRBV5-1|-
CASSPGGVSGRQPQHF
TGCGCCAGCAGCCCGGGGGGTGTCTCGGGTCGGCAGCCCCAGCATTTT
>TRBJ1-6|-|TRBV6-1|-
CASSESGSNSPLHF
TGTGCCAGCAGTGAATCCGGTAGTAATTCACCCCTCCACTTT
>TRBJ1-2|TRBD1|TRBV7-2|-
CASSRRQGKNYGYTF
TGTGCCAGCAGCCGCAGACAGGGGAAGAACTATGGCTACACCTTC
>TRBJ2-5|TRBD2|TRBV6-5|-
CASSPGLALETQYF
TGTGCCAGCAGCCCGGGACTAGCATTAGAGACCCAGTACTTC
>TRBJ1-2|-|TRBV18|-
CASSPRSDYGYTF
TGTGCCAGCTCACCACGTTCAGACTATGGCTACACCTTC
>TRBJ2-7|-|TRBV30|-
CAWRDKAYEQYF
TGTGCCTGGAGGGACAAAGCCTACGAGCAGTACTTC
>TRBJ2-2|-|TRBV2|-
CASTEGTQGTGELFF
TGTGCCAGCACCGAAGGGACTCAGGGCACCGGGGAGCTGTTTTTT
>TRBJ2-7|-|TRBV27|few
CASSNIDRNYEQYF
TGTGCCAGCAGTAACATCGACAGGAACTACGAGCAGTACTTC
>TRBJ1-2|-|TRBV29-1|-
CSVVDRVGYGYTF
TGCAGCGTTGTAGACCGCGTTGGCTATGGCTACACCTTC
>TRBJ2-3|-|TRBV28|-
CASSLSTTLRTDTQYF
TGTGCCAGCAGTTTATCGACGACACTTCGCACAGATACGCAGTATTTT
>TRBJ2-2|TRBD1|TRBV19|-
CATTLMTGATGELFF
TGTGCCACCACTTTAATGACAGGGGCCACCGGGGAGCTGTTTTTT
>TRBJ2-5|TRBD1|TRBV5-1|few
CASSLEGRGPKTQYF
TGCGCCAGCAGCTTGGAAGGCAGGGGGCCGAAGACCCAGTACTTC
>TRBJ1-3|TRBD1|TRBV2|-
CASSEARAGGNTIYF
TGTGCCAGCAGTGAAGCGCGGGCAGGGGGTAACACCATATATTTT
>TRBJ1-3|-|TRBV15|-
CATSRDFSPFSGNTIYF
TGTGCCACCAGCAGAGACTTTTCCCCTTTCTCTGGAAACACCATATATTTT
>TRBJ1-2|TRBD1|TRBV18|-
CASSKGTGTYGYTF
TGTGCCAGCTCAAAAGGGACAGGAACATATGGCTACACCTTC
>TRBJ2-5|-|TRBV15|-
CATSRDAGQETQYF
TGTGCCACCAGCAGAGATGCAGGACAAGAGACCCAGTACTTC
>TRBJ2-1|-|TRBV5-6|-
CASSLDKYNEQFF
TGTGCCAGCAGCTTGGACAAGTACAATGAGCAGTTCTTC
>TRBJ2-7|TRBD1|TRBV7-9|few
CASSSRTGRWEQYF
TGTGCCAGCAGCTCCAGGACAGGAAGGTGGGAGCAGTACTTC
>TRBJ2-1|TRBD2|TRBV11-3|-
CASSLVIGRELDEQFF
TGTGCCAGCAGCTTAGTAATCGGGAGGGAACTCGATGAGCAGTTCTTC
>TRBJ1-4|-|TRBV15|-
CATSRVGAGTNEKLFF
TGTGCCACCAGCAGAGTTGGGGCTGGAACTAATGAAAAACTGTTTTTT
>TRBJ2-5|TRBD1|TRBV7-9|once
CASSPQPGRGHHGTQYF
TGTGCCAGCAGCCCCCAGCCAGGAAGGGGGCATCATGGGACCCAGTACTTC
>TRBJ1-6|TRBD1|TRBV13|-
CASSRTGVGSPLHF
TGTGCCAGCAGCCGGACAGGGGTTGGCTCACCCCTCCACTTT
>TRBJ1-1|TRBD1|TRBV29-1|-
CSVGVRDRRNTEAFF
TGCAGCGTGGGAGTAAGGGACAGGCGGAACACTGAAGCTTTCTTT
>TRBJ1-6|-|TRBV15|-
CATSRDPLSSYNSPLHF
TGTGCCACCAGCAGAGATCCTCTCTCCTCCTATAATTCACCCCTCCACTTT
>TRBJ2-2|-|TRBV7-9|-
CASSLSTWYNTGELFF
TGTGCCAGCAGCTTATCGACATGGTACAACACCGGGGAGCTGTTTTTT
>TRBJ1-3|-|TRBV12-3/TRBV12-4|-
CASSSVNTIYF
TGTGCCAGCAGTTCGGTAAACACCATATATTTT
>TRBJ2-5|TRBD1|TRBV27|few
CASRVQGQETQYF
TGTGCCAGCAGGGTACAGGGGCAAGAGACCCAGTACTTC
>TRBJ2-3|TRBD1|TRBV24-1|-
CATSRRDRGTDTQYF
TGTGCCACCAGTCGCCGGGACAGGGGCACAGATACGCAGTATTTT
>TRBJ2-1|-|TRBV28|-
CASSWGERDWAYNEQFF
TGTGCCAGCAGTTGGGGGGAACGGGATTGGGCCTACAATGAGCAGTTCTTC
>TRBJ1-5|-|TRBV19|-
CASSIQDSNQPQHF
TGTGCCAGTAGTATTCAAGACTCAAATCAGCCCCAGCATTTT
>TRBJ2-1|TRBD2|TRBV4-3|once
CASSVEYAGVTYNEQFF
TGCGCCAGCAGTGTCGAATACGCGGGAGTTACTTACAATGAGCAGTTCTTC
>TRBJ2-1|TRBD1|TRBV7-2|-
CASSLWGQGYNEQFF
TGTGCCAGCAGCTTATGGGGACAGGGGTACAATGAGCAGTTCTTC
>TRBJ2-1|TRBD2|TRBV5-5|-
CASSHWGGRGNNEQFF
TGTGCCAGCAGCCACTGGGGCGGGAGGGGGAACAATGAGCAGTTCTTC
>TRBJ1-3|TRBD1|TRBV3-1/TRBV3-2|-
CASSARQGGGNTIYF
TGTGCCAGCAGCGCCCGACAGGGGGGAGGAAACACCATATATTTT
>TRBJ1-1|-|TRBV2|-
CASSDSNTEAFF
TGTGCCAGCAGCGACAGTAACACTGAAGCTTTCTTT
>TRBJ1-1|-|TRBV10-3|once
CAISTLGQQNTEAFF
TGTGCCATCAGTACCCTAGGACAGCAGAACACTGAAGCTTTCTTT
>TRBJ1-4|-|TRBV11-2|-
CASSLTGNEKLFF
TGTGCCAGCAGCTTGACGGGGAATGAAAAACTGTTTTTT
>TRBJ2-1|-|TRBV5-1|-
CASSLYSAYNEQFF
TGCGCCAGCAGCTTGTATAGCGCCTACAATGAGCAGTTCTTC
>TRBJ2-4|-|TRBV5-5|-
CASSLPGKNIQYF
TGTGCCAGCAGTTTGCCGGGGAAAAACATTCAGTACTTC
>TRBJ2-7|TRBD1|TRBV7-2|-
CASSYSTGTGAEQYF
TGTGCCAGCAGCTACTCCACAGGAACAGGGGCCGAGCAGTACTTC
>TRBJ2-5|-|TRBV29-1|-
CSVVSRVAETQYF
TGCAGCGTGGTAAGCAGGGTGGCAGAGACCCAGTACTTC
>TRBJ1-1|-|TRBV11-2|-
CASSLAQGLGMNTEAFF
TGTGCCAGCAGCTTAGCACAGGGTTTAGGGATGAACACTGAAGCTTTCTTT
>TRBJ1-5|TRBD1|TRBV28|-
CASSLDRGFSVRNQPQHF
TGTGCCAGCAGTTTGGACAGGGGCTTCTCGGTGAGGAATCAGCCCCAGCATTTT
>TRBJ1-4|-|TRBV6-5|-
CASRGTGPTNEKLFF
TGTGCCAGCAGGGGTACAGGGCCAACTAATGAAAAACTGTTTTTT
>TRBJ2-3|TRBD2|TRBV18|-
CASSETSGGARPTDTQYF
TGTGCCAGCTCCGAAACTAGCGGGGGGGCCAGGCCCACAGATACGCAGTATTTT
>TRBJ1-2|TRBD1|TRBV7-8|-
CASSLERGRGNIGYTF
TGTGCCAGCAGCTTAGAAAGGGGGCGAGGGAATATTGGCTACACCTTC
>TRBJ2-3|TRBD1|TRBV18|-
CASSPPGTATDTQYF
TGTGCCAGCTCACCCCCCGGGACAGCCACAGATACGCAGTATTTT
>TRBJ2-7|-|TRBV3-1/TRBV3-2|-
CASSQDWGTVEQYF
TGTGCCAGCAGCCAAGATTGGGGCACCGTCGAGCAGTACTTC
>TRBJ2-3|TRBD2|TRBV18|-
CASSPSPRESEISAWDTQYF
TGTGCCAGCTCACCATCCCCGCGGGAGTCAGAGATCTCAGCGTGGGATACGCAGTATTTT
>TRBJ1-2|-|TRBV25-1|once
CASSESGIDGYTF
TGTGCCAGCAGTGAATCGGGGATAGATGGCTACACCTTC
>TRBJ2-7|-|TRBV13|-
CASSVSSYEQYF
TGTGCCAGCAGCGTGAGCTCCTACGAGCAGTACTTC
>TRBJ2-2|-|TRBV6-2/TRBV6-3|-
CASSSLDSSTGELFF
TGTGCCAGCAGTTCCCTGGACAGTTCCACCGGGGAGCTGTTTTTT